Listed here are 6 T cell receptor beta chains from one sample, sequenced in a study of T cell responses to AZD1222 COVID-19 vaccine. Assay: immunoSEQ multiplex PCR; the TCRdb copy retains only in-frame clones and omits some. The table records 85,000 to 130,000 clones, about 87% of them present only once. The sample in question was peripheral blood, obtained on day 0 of AZD1222 vaccination. The receptors were gathered from an adult in good health.

The chain combines TRBV20-1 with TRBJ2-7; perhaps TRBD1 as D (5 bases). Germline CDR1 reads DFQATT; CDR2 reads SNEGSKA (reference sequence). V gave up 5 bases and J gave up 3 bases, with 8 bases separating them. The length of the CDR3 is 11 residues. CDR3 region: CSAPDSYEQYF. The CDR3 DNA sequence: TGCAGTGCTCCTGACAGCTACGAGCAGTACTTC.

V gene TRBV6-6 combines with J gene TRBJ1-2; 8 positions match TRBD1. The germline gives CDR1 MNHNY, CDR2 SVGAGI (reference sequence). V dropped 7 bases and J dropped 9; count of bases not matched to a gene: 7. The CDR3 has 12 amino acids. Here the CDR3 DNA reads TGTGCCAGCAATGACAGGGGTATAAGCTACACCTTC. It translates to CASNDRGISYTF.

This clone has more than one count but fewer than ten. The V gene is TRBV2, the J gene TRBJ1-6; 9 nucleotides match TRBD1. Trimming removed 6 bases from V and 4 bases from J; junction bases left unmatched: 7. Germline-derived CDR1 and CDR2 are SNHLY and FYNNEI. The length of the CDR3 is 16 residues. The CDR3 DNA sequence: TGTGCCAGCAGGAGCGACAGGGGGAGTTATAATTCACCCCTCCACTTT. Residues: CASRSDRGSYNSPLHF. Full variable domain (remainder filled in from reference TRBV2 and TRBJ1-6): EPEVTQTPSHQVTQMGQEVILRCVPISNHLYFYWYRQILGQKVEFLVSFYNNEISEKSEIFDDQFSVERPDGSNFTLKIRSTKLEDSAMYFCASRSDRGSYNSPLHFGNGTRLTVT.

This chain connects TRBV6-4 to TRBJ2-1, with TRBD2 matching over 9 bases. Germline V gene lookup returns CDR1 MRHNA and CDR2 SNTAGT. V shed 3 bases, J shed 7 bases, and the junction held 4 bases outside the gene matches. The length of the CDR3 is 14 residues. CDR3 residues: CASSEASGENEQFF. In DNA, the CDR3 is TGTGCCAGCAGTGAGGCTAGCGGGGAGAATGAGCAGTTCTTC.

The rearrangement uses TRBV28 and TRBJ2-7, with TRBD2 matching 9 bases. V trimming: 6 bases; J trimming: 2 bases; junction bases outside the gene matches: 11. The CDR3 is 16 amino acids. From germline, CDR1 is MDHEN and CDR2 SYDVKM. The CDR3 region is CASSKRGTSRPYEQYF. CDR3 DNA sequence: TGTGCCAGCAGCAAAAGGGGGACTAGCCGTCCCTACGAGCAGTACTTC.

This chain connects TRBV9 to TRBJ1-2; D gene unclear. V shed 2 bases and J shed 3 bases, with 17 bases lying between them. The germline gives CDR1 SGDLS, CDR2 YYNGEE. The length of the CDR3 is 16 residues. The CDR3 region has the DNA TGTGCCAGCAGCGTGAACCTAGGAGGCGTTGACTATGGCTACACCTTC. Encoded protein: CASSVNLGGVDYGYTF.